These 15 T cell receptor beta chains originate from one sample sequenced in a study of identical twins. TCRdb recomputed calls from the 5' RACE reads with MiXCR, one row per CDR3 protein. This table has 210,000 or so distinct CDR3 sequences, 7.5% appearing once. This same sample was also taken into another study, of yellow fever vaccine responses in identical twins.

What was sequenced was memory (CD45RO+) T cells sorted from blood. The receptors come from a woman aged 18-29 years in good health.

This clonotype has a handful of counts. This chain connects TRBV6-1 to TRBJ2-7, with 9 bases identical to TRBD2. The CDR3 sequence is 14 residues long. V lost 7 bases, J lost 3 bases, and 7 bases stayed unmatched. CDR1 MNHNS and CDR2 SASEGT come from the germline V gene. In DNA, the CDR3 is TGTGCCAGCAATCCTAGCGGGAACCTCTACGAGCAGTACTTC. It is translated as CASNPSGNLYEQYF.

There are a few counts of this clonotype. This rearrangement joins TRBV5-1 to TRBJ2-5, with D uncertain. The germline V gene encodes CDR1 SGHRS and CDR2 YFSETQ. CDR3 length: 16 residues. V shed 3 bases and J shed 4 bases, with 19 bases lying between them. DNA of the CDR3: TGCGCCAGCAGCTCGGAAATTGACCCCCGGCCAGAGACCCAGTACTTC. It codes for CASSSEIDPRPETQYF.

This clonotype has more than one count but fewer than ten. The gene calls are TRBV5-1 and TRBJ1-2; TRBD1 matches 10 bases. The germline V gene has CDR1 SGHRS and CDR2 YFSETQ. This CDR3 contains 15 residues. The J segment lost 8 bases and the V segment lost 1 base, leaving 8 bases of the junction unmatched. CDR3 in amino acids: CASSLQRGQGSGYTF. The CDR3 DNA reads as TGCGCCAGCAGCTTGCAGAGGGGACAGGGGAGCGGCTACACCTTC.

The chain has TRBV14 and TRBJ2-1; TRBD2 is a possible D gene (6 bases). CDR3 length equals 16 residues. Germline loops: CDR1 SGHDN, CDR2 FVKESK. V lost 0 bases and J 7 bases, leaving 16 bases between the germline ends. DNA of the CDR3: TGTGCCAGCAGCCAAGATGGGGGGAGTTATTTTAATGAGCAGTTCTTC. This translates into CASSQDGGSYFNEQFF.

Ten or more counts support this clonotype. This chain joins TRBV5-5 and TRBJ1-1; the D is unclear. CDR3 length equals 12 residues. Germline values: CDR1 SGHKS, CDR2 YYEKEE (reference sequence). V lost 2 bases, J lost 6 bases, and 8 bases lay in between. Here the CDR3 DNA reads TGTGCCAGCAGCTTCGCCGGGCCTGAAGCTTTCTTT. Its translation is CASSFAGPEAFF.

There are a few counts of this clonotype. The chain has TRBV7-2 and TRBJ2-1, with D possibly being TRBD2 (6 bases). Germline V CDR1 and CDR2: SGHTA, FQGNSA. This CDR3 region has 15 residues. V was pared by 5 bases and J by 2 bases, with 13 bases between. The CDR3 DNA follows: TGTGCCAGCAGCCAACCCGGGGAGGCCTACAATGAGCAGTTCTTC. Amino acid sequence: CASSQPGEAYNEQFF.

This clonotype was picked up many times. The J gene is TRBJ2-1, the V gene TRBV18; D is undetermined. Per germline, CDR1 KGHSH and CDR2 LQKENI. The CDR3 loop spans 13 amino acids. Trimming stripped 3 bases from V and 6 bases from J, with 9 bases between. The CDR3 DNA reads TGTGCCAGCTCACCTCTAGGCACCAATGAGCAGTTCTTC. This encodes CASSPLGTNEQFF.

This sequence joins TRBV6-4 and TRBJ2-1; TRBD2 might be the D (6 bases). Germline V lookup: CDR1 MRHNA, CDR2 SNTAGT. The ends were cut back, 0 bases at V and 2 bases at J, with 8 bases in the middle. The CDR3 has 15 amino acids. CDR3 bases: TGTGCCAGCAGTGACTCGGGAGGCACCTACAATGAGCAGTTCTTC. It specifies CASSDSGGTYNEQFF.

The sample holds a few counts of this clonotype. The rearrangement joins TRBV2 to TRBJ2-3, with 8 bases matching TRBD2. The trim removed 5 bases at V and 0 bases at J, leaving 4 bases unmatched. Germline V CDR1 and CDR2: SNHLY, FYNNEI. This CDR3 has 15 residues. The CDR3 loop is CASSPSGLSTDTQYF. The CDR3 DNA reads TGTGCCAGCAGTCCTAGCGGGCTTAGCACAGATACGCAGTATTTT.

This clonotype was counted ten times or more. The genes are TRBV5-1 and TRBJ1-5, with D tentatively TRBD1 (5 bases). Trimming stripped 7 bases from V and 1 base from J, with 12 bases between. The CDR3 is 14 residues long. Germline V gene lookup returns CDR1 SGHRS and CDR2 YFSETQ. CDR3 residues: CASEGRGSNQPQHF. In nucleotides, the CDR3 is TGCGCCAGCGAAGGGAGGGGAAGCAATCAGCCCCAGCATTTT.

In its sample, this clonotype was seen many times. J is TRBJ2-2 and V is TRBV6-4; unclear D gene. V was cut by 4 bases and J by 5 bases, with 14 bases left in between. CDR1 and CDR2 (germline): MRHNA, SNTAGT. This CDR3 is built from 15 residues. The CDR3 loop reads CASSVDALGTGELFF. The CDR3 DNA is TGTGCCAGCAGTGTCGACGCATTAGGGACCGGGGAGCTGTTTTTT.

This chain links TRBV20-1 with TRBJ2-5; no firm D call. The CDR3 covers 12 residues. Trimming took off 4 bases at V and 1 base at J, with 7 bases between the two ends. Looked up from germline, CDR1 is DFQATT and CDR2 is SNEGSKA (reference sequence). The CDR3 DNA sequence: TGCAGTGCTAATTTGGTCCAAGAGACCCAGTACTTC. Its protein product is CSANLVQETQYF.

The chain carries TRBV27 and TRBJ2-7; TRBD1 agrees at 8 bases. Germline trimming cut 4 bases from V and 0 bases from J; bases unmatched to any gene: 8. Germline CDR1 and CDR2: MNHEY and SMNVEV (reference sequence). The CDR3 is 16 residues long. CDR3 in DNA: TGTGCCAGCAGTTCAGGACAGGGTTCAAGCTCCTACGAGCAGTACTTC. This encodes CASSSGQGSSSYEQYF.

The V and J genes are TRBV20-1 and TRBJ2-5; 7 bases are shared with TRBD2. CDR1 DFQATT and CDR2 SNEGSKA come from the germline V gene (reference sequence). The CDR3 contains 15 residues. Trimming cost V 0 bases and J 2 bases; bases outside gene matches: 6. The CDR3 spells CSAREFGGRQETQYF. CDR3 DNA: TGCAGTGCTAGAGAATTCGGCGGGAGACAAGAGACCCAGTACTTC.

This clonotype came up many times. Written as DNA, the CDR3 is TGTGCCAGCAGCTTAGATCGGAGACTCGGAGGATATACGCAGTATTTT. It is translated as CASSLDRRLGGYTQYF. The rearrangement uses TRBV11-2 and TRBJ2-3, with D tentatively TRBD2 (5 bases). There are 16 residues in the CDR3. Germline CDR1 reads SGHAT; CDR2 reads FQNNGV. The ends were cut back, 0 bases at V and 7 bases at J, with 17 bases in the middle.